Following are 26 T cell receptor beta chains from one sample sequenced in a study of blood T cell repertoires in COVID-19. Clones were read by immunoSEQ multiplex PCR, and TCRdb kept only the in-frame ones, dropping some. The sample yields 110,000 to 150,000 clones, about nine tenths seen once. Sequencing was performed on PBMCs or T cells enriched from blood (not recorded which). These receptors all come from a man aged 50-59 years who had recovered from COVID-19.

V and J are TRBV5-6 and TRBJ2-7; tentatively, D is TRBD2 (5 bases). The germline CDR1 and CDR2 sequences are SGHDT and YYEEEE. V lost 2 bases, J lost 0 bases, and 9 bases lay in between. This CDR3 region has 14 residues. The CDR3 DNA sequence: TGTGCCAGCAGCTTTCGGGATACCTCCTACGAGCAGTACTTC. Protein product: CASSFRDTSYEQYF.

V gene TRBV15 combines with J gene TRBJ2-2; D not resolved. The germline gives CDR1 LNHNV, CDR2 YYDKDF (reference sequence). The CDR3 has 14 residues. V lost 8 bases and J 1 base, leaving 11 bases between the germline ends. CDR3: CATLKAGNTGELFF. The CDR3 coding sequence is TGTGCCACCCTTAAAGCAGGGAACACCGGGGAGCTGTTTTTT.

The CDR3 protein is CASSPSQGLSTEAFF. The CDR3 DNA reads TGTGCCAGCAGCCCGTCACAGGGTTTAAGCACTGAAGCTTTCTTT. The rearrangement uses TRBV7-2 and TRBJ1-1, with a weak D call TRBD1 (6 bases). Trimming removed 5 bases at V and 4 bases at J, with 17 bases between. This CDR3 spans 15 amino acids. Germline V CDR1 and CDR2: SGHTA, FQGNSA.

The rearrangement links TRBV7-2 to TRBJ1-4, with 7 bases matching TRBD1. Germline V CDR1 and CDR2: SGHTA, FQGNSA. This CDR3 is built from 14 residues. The V gene end was trimmed by 1 base and the J gene end by 7 bases; junction bases not matched to a gene: 3. The CDR3 protein is CASSLDRGSEKLFF. The DNA of the CDR3 is TGTGCCAGCAGCTTAGACAGGGGAAGTGAAAAACTGTTTTTT.

The J gene is TRBJ2-3, the V gene TRBV15; 15 bases fit TRBD2. CDR3 length equals 16 residues. V trimming: 4 bases; J trimming: 4 bases; junction bases outside the gene matches: 3. Germline loops: CDR1 LNHNV, CDR2 YYDKDF (reference sequence). CDR3 DNA: TGTGCCACCAGCACTCGGACTAGCGGGAGGGCAGATACGCAGTATTTT. Its protein product is CATSTRTSGRADTQYF.

This chain joins TRBV9 and TRBJ2-3; possibly TRBD2 for D (7 bases). The CDR3 contains 16 residues. V gave up 3 bases and J gave up 4 bases, with 18 bases separating them. The V gene's germline CDR1 is SGDLS and CDR2 YYNGEE. The CDR3 loop reads CASSALRYGGPDTQYF. CDR3 in DNA: TGTGCCAGCAGCGCACTGCGGTACGGGGGGCCAGATACGCAGTATTTT.

The chain couples TRBV28 to TRBJ2-1; 7 nucleotides align to TRBD2. This CDR3 region has 12 residues. Per the germline V gene, CDR1 is MDHEN and CDR2 is SYDVKM. V gave up 11 bases and J gave up 8 bases; unmatched junction bases: 9. The CDR3 nucleotides are TGTGCCGTGGGGCGGGAGAGAGATGAGCAGTTCTTC. Protein product: CAVGRERDEQFF.

V and J are TRBV6-2 or TRBV6-3 and TRBJ2-7; a possible D gene is TRBD2 (6 bases). Germline CDR1 reads MNHEY; CDR2 reads SVGEGT. The CDR3 runs to 13 residues. V was cut by 2 bases and J by 12 bases, with 17 bases left in between. The CDR3 DNA reads as TGTGCCAGCAGTTACGTACTAGCTGGCCGGCTGTACTTC. Translation gives CASSYVLAGRLYF.

The V gene is TRBV27, the J gene TRBJ2-3; TRBD2 aligns across 7 bases. Germline-derived CDR1 and CDR2 are MNHEY and SMNVEV (reference sequence). V lost 4 bases, J lost 10 bases, and 17 bases stayed unmatched. The CDR3 totals 16 residues. CDR3 coding DNA: TGTGCCAGCAGTTCTGATGGGGGTGAGGCGGGACTATCGCAGTATTTT. Translated: CASSSDGGEAGLSQYF.

The chain carries TRBV25-1 and TRBJ2-2; 8 bases are a match to TRBD1. The length of the CDR3 is 13 residues. V trimming: 7 bases; J trimming: 6 bases; junction bases outside the gene matches: 4. The germline CDR1 and CDR2 sequences are MGHDK and SYGVNS. CDR3 protein: CASNQQGAGELFF. The CDR3, as DNA: TGTGCCAGCAACCAACAGGGGGCCGGGGAGCTGTTTTTT. The full variable domain, in which reference TRBV25-1 and TRBJ2-2 provide the parts outside the CDR3, is EADIYQTPRYLVIGTGKKITLECSQTMGHDKMYWYQQDPGMELHLIHYSYGVNSTEKGDLSSESTVSRIRTEHFPLTLESARPSHTSQYLCASNQQGAGELFFGEGSRLTVL.

The genes are TRBV28 and TRBJ1-2; 7 nucleotides agree with TRBD1. This CDR3 contains 12 residues. The trim removed 7 bases at V and 5 bases at J, leaving 4 bases unmatched. Germline V gene sequence: CDR1 MDHEN, CDR2 SYDVKM. CDR3 bases: TGTGCCAGCAACCCGACAGGGTATGGCTACACCTTC. Translation gives CASNPTGYGYTF.

The chain combines TRBV2 with TRBJ2-7; 8 bases are shared with TRBD2. The J segment lost 1 base and the V segment lost 5 bases, leaving 7 bases of the junction unmatched. CDR3 size: 15 residues. Per germline, CDR1 SNHLY and CDR2 FYNNEI. The CDR3 spells CASSPGGLGSYEQYF. The CDR3 DNA is TGTGCCAGCAGTCCCGGGGGACTAGGGTCCTACGAGCAGTACTTC.

The chain recombines TRBV28 with TRBJ1-4, with TRBD1 matching over 10 bases. V lost 3 bases, J lost 10 bases, and 17 bases stayed unmatched. Per the germline V gene, CDR1 is MDHEN and CDR2 is SYDVKM. The CDR3 totals 18 residues. CDR3 protein: CASSFPYPGQGVIGKLFF. DNA of the CDR3: TGTGCCAGCAGTTTCCCGTACCCCGGACAGGGGGTAATCGGAAAACTGTTTTTT.

This chain links TRBV11-2 with TRBJ1-1; no firm D call. Trimming stripped 6 bases from V and 5 bases from J, with 22 bases between. Germline CDR1 and CDR2: SGHAT and FQNNGV. The CDR3 runs 16 residues. CDR3 sequence (DNA): TGTGCCAGCAGTTTATCCACCGCAGGAGGTGGAACTGAAGCTTTCTTT. Translation: CASSLSTAGGGTEAFF.

The chain uses TRBV6-5 and TRBJ1-4; D possibly corresponds to TRBD1 (5 bases). Germline values: CDR1 MNHEY, CDR2 SVGAGI. The V end lost 6 bases, the J end lost 0 bases, and 11 bases lay between the germline ends. This CDR3 comprises 15 residues. The CDR3 sequence: CASSPGTSTNEKLFF. CDR3 sequence (DNA): TGTGCCAGCAGCCCCGGGACTTCAACTAATGAAAAACTGTTTTTT.

The gene calls are TRBV5-1 and TRBJ2-5, with 8 bases that match TRBD2. J gave up 2 bases and V 1 base, and 4 bases lay outside the gene matches. The germline V gene has CDR1 SGHRS and CDR2 YFSETQ. The CDR3 runs 15 residues. Written as DNA, the CDR3 is TGCGCCAGCAGCTTGAGTCCGGGGGGGCAAGAGACCCAGTACTTC. This codes for CASSLSPGGQETQYF.

This chain links TRBV11-2 with TRBJ1-2; D perhaps matches TRBD1 (5 bases). Germline-derived CDR1 and CDR2 are SGHAT and FQNNGV. CDR3 length equals 16 residues. V was shortened by 7 bases and J by 4 bases, with 22 bases between the two germline ends. CDR3 sequence reads: CASNLAFMRGGYGYTF. The CDR3 bases are TGTGCCAGCAACCTCGCATTTATGAGGGGAGGCTATGGCTACACCTTC.

CDR3 protein: CAISESGQHLGEYSNQPQHF. The CDR3 nucleotides read TGTGCCATCAGTGAGTCGGGACAGCACCTTGGGGAGTACAGCAATCAGCCCCAGCATTTT. The V call is TRBV10-3, the J call TRBJ1-5; 7 bases match TRBD1. The CDR3 sequence is 20 residues long. Trimming at V came to 0 bases and at J to 1 base, leaving 15 bases not matched to a gene. Germline values: CDR1 ENHRY, CDR2 SYGVKD.

The V and J genes are TRBV9 and TRBJ2-1, with TRBD2 as a possible D gene (5 bases). Deletions cut 0 bases from V and 3 bases from J, with 10 bases between. Germline V gene sequence: CDR1 SGDLS, CDR2 YYNGEE. The CDR3 loop spans 15 amino acids. CDR3 amino acids: CASSVGGSVYNEQFF. The CDR3 DNA is TGTGCCAGCAGCGTAGGAGGGTCGGTCTACAATGAGCAGTTCTTC.

J is TRBJ1-5 and V is TRBV2; D ambiguous. This CDR3 is built from 14 residues. The V and J ends lost 6 bases and 4 bases respectively, with 13 bases between them. Looked up from germline, CDR1 is SNHLY and CDR2 is FYNNEI. The CDR3 sequence: CASRLRTGNQPQHF. The CDR3 nucleotides read TGTGCCAGCAGATTAAGGACGGGAAATCAGCCCCAGCATTTT.

This clone was observed once. This chain links TRBV9 with TRBJ2-7; TRBD2 agrees at 9 bases. This CDR3 region has 17 residues. In germline, CDR1 is SGDLS, CDR2 YYNGEE. V shed 0 bases, J shed 4 bases, and the junction held 11 bases outside the gene matches. CDR3 loop: CASSVGISGSPPYEQYF. The CDR3 nucleotides read TGTGCCAGCAGCGTAGGGATTAGCGGGAGTCCCCCTTACGAGCAGTACTTC.

This rearrangement joins TRBV28 to TRBJ1-2, with TRBD1 identical over 8 bases. CDR1 and CDR2 from the germline V gene are MDHEN and SYDVKM. This CDR3 is built from 16 residues. J lost 8 bases, V lost 7 bases, and 18 bases had no gene match. The DNA of the CDR3 is TGTGCCAGCACCTTTTCCGGACAGGGAGAAAGTGACGGCTACACCTTC. As protein: CASTFSGQGESDGYTF.

J is TRBJ2-3 and V is TRBV29-1, with a tentative D call TRBD2 (5 bases). The CDR3 totals 14 residues. V lost 4 bases and J lost 1, with 12 bases in between. CDR1 and CDR2 (germline): SQVTM, ANQGSEA. For the CDR3, the DNA is TGCAGCGTTGCACGAGCGGACCGCACAGATACGCAGTATTTT. This translates into CSVARADRTDTQYF.

The chain carries TRBV6-5 and TRBJ1-1; D unclear. V was shortened by 2 bases and J by 6 bases, with 16 bases between the two germline ends. There are 15 residues in the CDR3. Per the germline V gene, CDR1 is MNHEY and CDR2 is SVGAGI. Here the CDR3 reads CASSYVEGWISEAFF. DNA of the CDR3: TGTGCCAGCAGTTACGTCGAGGGTTGGATCTCTGAAGCTTTCTTT.

This chain links TRBV19 with TRBJ1-6; D perhaps matches TRBD1 (5 bases). Germline V gene sequence: CDR1 LNHDA, CDR2 SQIVND (reference sequence). The CDR3 has 15 amino acids. V was pared by 5 bases and J by 7 bases, with 15 bases between. CDR3 nucleotides: TGTGCCAGTAGTCCTATCAGCGGGGCCAATTCACCCCTCCACTTT. Its protein is CASSPISGANSPLHF.

The count of this clone is one. The J gene is TRBJ2-2, the V gene TRBV28; possibly TRBD1 for D (6 bases). From germline, CDR1 is MDHEN and CDR2 SYDVKM. The germline V and J ends were trimmed by 7 bases and 0 bases, with 9 bases remaining between them. The CDR3 totals 14 residues. Here the CDR3 reads CASIRTANTGELFF. The CDR3 nucleotides read TGTGCCAGCATACGGACAGCGAACACCGGGGAGCTGTTTTTT.